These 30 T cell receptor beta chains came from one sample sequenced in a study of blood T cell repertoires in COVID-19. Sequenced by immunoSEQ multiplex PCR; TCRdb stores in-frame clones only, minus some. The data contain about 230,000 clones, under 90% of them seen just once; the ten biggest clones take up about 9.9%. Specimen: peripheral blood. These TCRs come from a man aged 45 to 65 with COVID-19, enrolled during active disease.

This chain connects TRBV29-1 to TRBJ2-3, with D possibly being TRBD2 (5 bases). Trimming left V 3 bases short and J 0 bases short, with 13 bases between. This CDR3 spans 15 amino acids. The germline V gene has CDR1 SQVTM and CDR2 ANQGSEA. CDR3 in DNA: TGCAGCGTTGACAAGAGAGCGGAAAGCACAGATACGCAGTATTTT. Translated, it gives CSVDKRAESTDTQYF.

CDR3 residues: CASSAGQGDTEAFF. The CDR3 DNA is TGCGCCAGCAGCGCGGGACAGGGGGACACTGAAGCTTTCTTT. The chain joins TRBV5-1 to TRBJ1-1; 11 nucleotides align to TRBD1. The V segment lost 4 bases and the J segment 3 bases; nucleotides outside the gene matches: 2. Germline CDR1 is SGHRS and CDR2 is YFSETQ. The CDR3 runs 14 residues.

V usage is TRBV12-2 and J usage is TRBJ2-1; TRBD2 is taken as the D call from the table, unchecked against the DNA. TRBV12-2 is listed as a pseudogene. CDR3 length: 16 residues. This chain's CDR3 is CASRLLGGLVVNEQFF. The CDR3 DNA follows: TGTGCAAGTCGCTTGTTAGGTGGACTGGTGGTCAATGAGCAGTTCTTC.

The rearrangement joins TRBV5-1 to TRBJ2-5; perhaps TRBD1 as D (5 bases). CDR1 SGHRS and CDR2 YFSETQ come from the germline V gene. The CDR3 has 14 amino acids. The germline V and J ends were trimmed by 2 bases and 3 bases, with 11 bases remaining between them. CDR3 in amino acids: CASSFGAGKETQYF. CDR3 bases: TGCGCCAGCAGCTTTGGGGCAGGAAAAGAGACCCAGTACTTC.

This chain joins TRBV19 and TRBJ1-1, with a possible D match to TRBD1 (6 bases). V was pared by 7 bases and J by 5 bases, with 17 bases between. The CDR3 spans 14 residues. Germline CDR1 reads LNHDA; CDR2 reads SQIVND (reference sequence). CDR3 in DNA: TGTGCCAGTACCTCCGGGGAGGGGGGGACTGAAGCTTTCTTT. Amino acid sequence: CASTSGEGGTEAFF. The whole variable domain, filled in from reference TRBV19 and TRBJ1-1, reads DGGITQSPKYLFRKEGQNVTLSCEQNLNHDAMYWYRQDPGQGLRLIYYSQIVNDFQKGDIAEGYSVSREKKESFPLTVTSAQKNPTAFYLCASTSGEGGTEAFFGQGTRLTVV.

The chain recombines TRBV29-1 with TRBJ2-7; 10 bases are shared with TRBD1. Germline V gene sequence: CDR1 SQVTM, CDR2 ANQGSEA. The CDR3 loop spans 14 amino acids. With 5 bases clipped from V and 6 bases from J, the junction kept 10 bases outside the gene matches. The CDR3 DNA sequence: TGCAGCGTTCCCCGGACAGGGGGGTTCGGCGAGCAGTACTTC. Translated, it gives CSVPRTGGFGEQYF.

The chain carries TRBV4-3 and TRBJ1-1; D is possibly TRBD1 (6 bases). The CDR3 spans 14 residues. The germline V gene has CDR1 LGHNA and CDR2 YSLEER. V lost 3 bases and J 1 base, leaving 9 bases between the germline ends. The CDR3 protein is CASSHSTGNTEAFF. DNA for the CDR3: TGCGCCAGCAGCCACTCGACAGGGAACACTGAAGCTTTCTTT.

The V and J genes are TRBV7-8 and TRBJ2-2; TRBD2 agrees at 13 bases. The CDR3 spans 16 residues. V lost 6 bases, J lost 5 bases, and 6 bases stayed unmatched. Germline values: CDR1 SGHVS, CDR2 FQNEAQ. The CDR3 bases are TGTGCCAGCAGTTATACTAGCGGGAGGGATACCGGGGAGCTGTTTTTT. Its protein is CASSYTSGRDTGELFF.

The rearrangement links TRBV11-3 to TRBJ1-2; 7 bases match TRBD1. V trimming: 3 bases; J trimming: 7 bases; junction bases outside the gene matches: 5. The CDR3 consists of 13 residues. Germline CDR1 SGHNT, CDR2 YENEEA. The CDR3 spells CASSFSGGRGYTF. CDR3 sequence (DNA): TGTGCCAGCAGCTTCTCAGGGGGACGTGGCTACACCTTC.

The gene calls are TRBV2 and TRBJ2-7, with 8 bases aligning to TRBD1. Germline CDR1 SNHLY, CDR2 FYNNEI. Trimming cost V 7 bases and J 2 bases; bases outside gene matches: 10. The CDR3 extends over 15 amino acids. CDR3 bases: TGTGCCAGCACCATGACAGGGGTGCAACCCTACGAGCAGTACTTC. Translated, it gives CASTMTGVQPYEQYF.

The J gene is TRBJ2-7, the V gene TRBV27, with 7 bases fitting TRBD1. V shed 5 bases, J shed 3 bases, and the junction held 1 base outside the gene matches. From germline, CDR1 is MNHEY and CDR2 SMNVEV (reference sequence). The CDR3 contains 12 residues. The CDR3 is CASSRQGYEQYF. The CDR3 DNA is TGTGCCAGCAGTAGACAGGGCTACGAGCAGTACTTC.

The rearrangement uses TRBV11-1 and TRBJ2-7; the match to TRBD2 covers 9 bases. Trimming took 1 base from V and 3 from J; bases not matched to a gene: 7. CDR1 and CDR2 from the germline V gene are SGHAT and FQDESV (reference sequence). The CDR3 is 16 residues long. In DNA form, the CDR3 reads TGTGCCAGCAGCTTAGTCGCTAGCGGGGAACACTACGAGCAGTACTTC. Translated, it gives CASSLVASGEHYEQYF.

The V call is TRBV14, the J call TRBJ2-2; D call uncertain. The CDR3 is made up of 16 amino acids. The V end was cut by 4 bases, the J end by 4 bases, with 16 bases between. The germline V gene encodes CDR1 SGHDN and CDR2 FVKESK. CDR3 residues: CASSPLLGRFTGELFF. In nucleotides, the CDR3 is TGTGCCAGCAGCCCGCTCCTTGGCAGATTCACCGGGGAGCTGTTTTTT.

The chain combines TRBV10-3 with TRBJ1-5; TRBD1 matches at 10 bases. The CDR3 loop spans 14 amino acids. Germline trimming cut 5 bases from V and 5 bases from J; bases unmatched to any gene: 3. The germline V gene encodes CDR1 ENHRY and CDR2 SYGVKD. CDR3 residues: CAISSGTGDQPQHF. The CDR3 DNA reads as TGTGCCATCAGTTCCGGGACAGGGGATCAGCCCCAGCATTTT.

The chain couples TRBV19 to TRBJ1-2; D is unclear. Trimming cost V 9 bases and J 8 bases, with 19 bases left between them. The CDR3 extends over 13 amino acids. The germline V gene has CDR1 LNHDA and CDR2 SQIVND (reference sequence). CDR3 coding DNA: TGTGCCAGCCAGCCTGAGACCTCGGGAGGCTACACCTTC. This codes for CASQPETSGGYTF.

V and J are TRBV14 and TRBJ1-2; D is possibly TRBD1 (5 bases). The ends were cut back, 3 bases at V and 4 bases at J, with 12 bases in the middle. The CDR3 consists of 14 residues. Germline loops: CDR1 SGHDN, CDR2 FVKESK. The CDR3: CASSQQGAVYGYTF. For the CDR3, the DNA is TGTGCCAGCAGCCAGCAAGGGGCGGTCTATGGCTACACCTTC. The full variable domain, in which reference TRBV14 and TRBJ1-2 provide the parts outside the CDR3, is EAGVTQFPSHSVIEKGQTVTLRCDPISGHDNLYWYRRVMGKEIKFLLHFVKESKQDESGMPNNRFLAERTGGTYSTLKVQPAELEDSGVYFCASSQQGAVYGYTFGSGTRLTVV.

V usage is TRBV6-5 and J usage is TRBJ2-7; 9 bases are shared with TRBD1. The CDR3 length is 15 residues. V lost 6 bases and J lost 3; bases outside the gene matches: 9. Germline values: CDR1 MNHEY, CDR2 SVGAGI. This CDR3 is CASSQLPGQGYEQYF. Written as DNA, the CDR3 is TGTGCCAGCAGCCAACTCCCGGGACAGGGCTACGAGCAGTACTTC.

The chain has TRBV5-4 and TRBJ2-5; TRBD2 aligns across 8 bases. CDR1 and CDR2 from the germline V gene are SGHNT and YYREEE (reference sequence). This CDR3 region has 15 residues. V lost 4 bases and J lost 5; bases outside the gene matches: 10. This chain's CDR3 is CASSTGGFGVETQYF. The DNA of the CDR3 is TGTGCCAGCAGCACGGGAGGGTTTGGGGTGGAGACCCAGTACTTC.

This chain's CDR3 is CASSLAVYGTGAHEQFF. CDR3 DNA sequence: TGCGCCAGCAGCTTGGCAGTATATGGGACAGGGGCCCATGAGCAGTTCTTC. The V and J genes are TRBV5-1 and TRBJ2-1; 10 nucleotides agree with TRBD1. Per germline, CDR1 SGHRS and CDR2 YFSETQ. CDR3 size: 17 residues. V shed 0 bases and J 8 bases; nucleotides not matched to a gene: 11.

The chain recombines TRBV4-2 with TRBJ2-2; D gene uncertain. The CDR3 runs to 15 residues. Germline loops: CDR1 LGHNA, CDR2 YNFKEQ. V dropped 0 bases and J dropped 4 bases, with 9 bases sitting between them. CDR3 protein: CASSQDPSLTGELFF. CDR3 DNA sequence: TGTGCCAGCAGCCAAGACCCCAGTCTCACCGGGGAGCTGTTTTTT.

CDR3 DNA sequence: TGTGCCAGCAGCTTAGCACAGGGAGTGGACCAGCCCCAGCATTTT. Its translation: CASSLAQGVDQPQHF. The chain couples TRBV7-8 to TRBJ1-5, with D perhaps matching TRBD1 (6 bases). CDR1 SGHVS and CDR2 FQNEAQ come from the germline V gene. The CDR3 is made up of 15 amino acids. Between the trimmed V and J ends, which lost 0 bases and 7 bases, there was a span of 13 bases.

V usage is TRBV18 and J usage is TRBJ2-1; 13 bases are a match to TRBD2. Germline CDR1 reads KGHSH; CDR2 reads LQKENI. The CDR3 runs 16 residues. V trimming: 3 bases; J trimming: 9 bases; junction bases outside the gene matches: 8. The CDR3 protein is CASSPIGTSGVGEQFF. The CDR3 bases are TGTGCCAGCTCACCTATTGGGACTAGCGGGGTTGGTGAGCAGTTCTTC.

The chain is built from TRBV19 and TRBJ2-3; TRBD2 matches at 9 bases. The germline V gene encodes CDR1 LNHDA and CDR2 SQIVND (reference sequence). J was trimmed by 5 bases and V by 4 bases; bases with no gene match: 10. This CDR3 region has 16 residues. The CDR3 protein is CASSTVGGGAGDTQYF. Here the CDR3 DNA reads TGTGCCAGTAGTACGGTCGGCGGGGGGGCAGGAGATACGCAGTATTTT.

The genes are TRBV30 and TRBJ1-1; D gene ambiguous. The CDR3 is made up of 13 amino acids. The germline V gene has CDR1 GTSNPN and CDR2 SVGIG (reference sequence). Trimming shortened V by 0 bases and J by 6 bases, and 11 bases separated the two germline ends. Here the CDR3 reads CAWSVRGFAEAFF. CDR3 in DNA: TGTGCCTGGAGTGTACGGGGTTTCGCTGAAGCTTTCTTT. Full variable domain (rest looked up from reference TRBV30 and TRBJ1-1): SQTIHQWPATLVQPVGSPLSLECTVEGTSNPNLYWYRQAAGRGLQLLFYSVGIGQISSEVPQNLSASRPQDRQFILSSKKLLLSDSGFYLCAWSVRGFAEAFFGQGTRLTVV.

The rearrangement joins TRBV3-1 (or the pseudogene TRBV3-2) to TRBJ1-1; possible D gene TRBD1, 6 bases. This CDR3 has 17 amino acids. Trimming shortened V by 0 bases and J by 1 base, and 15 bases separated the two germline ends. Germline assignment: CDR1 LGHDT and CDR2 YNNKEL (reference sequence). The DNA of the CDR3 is TGTGCCAGCAGCCAAGATCGCCTCAGGGGATCGAACACTGAAGCTTTCTTT. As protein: CASSQDRLRGSNTEAFF.

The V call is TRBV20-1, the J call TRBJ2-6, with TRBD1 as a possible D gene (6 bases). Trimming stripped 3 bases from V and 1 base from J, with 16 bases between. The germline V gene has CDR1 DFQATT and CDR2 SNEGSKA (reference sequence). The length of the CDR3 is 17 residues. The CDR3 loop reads CSASETGSSSGANVLTF. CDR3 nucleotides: TGCAGTGCTAGTGAGACAGGATCTTCTTCTGGGGCCAACGTCCTGACTTTC.

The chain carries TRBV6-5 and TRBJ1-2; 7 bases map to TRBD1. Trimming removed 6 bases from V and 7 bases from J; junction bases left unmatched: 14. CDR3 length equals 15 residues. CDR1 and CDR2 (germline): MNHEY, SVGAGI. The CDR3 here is CASRGTAPIQGGYTF. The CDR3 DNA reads TGTGCCAGCAGGGGGACAGCTCCGATTCAGGGTGGCTACACCTTC.

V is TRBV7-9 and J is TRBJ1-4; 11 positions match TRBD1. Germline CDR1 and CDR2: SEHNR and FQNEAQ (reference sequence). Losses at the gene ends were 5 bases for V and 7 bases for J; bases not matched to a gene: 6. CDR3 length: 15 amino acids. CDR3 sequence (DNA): TGTGCCAGCAGCACGGGACAGGGGGAGAGTGAAAAACTGTTTTTT. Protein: CASSTGQGESEKLFF.

This CDR3 reads CASSLDRGDREQYF. The CDR3 nucleotides read TGCGCCAGCAGCTTGGACAGGGGGGATAGGGAGCAGTACTTC. This chain joins TRBV5-1 and TRBJ2-7; 8 positions agree with TRBD1. This CDR3 contains 14 residues. Germline assignment: CDR1 SGHRS and CDR2 YFSETQ. J was trimmed by 7 bases and V by 0 bases; bases with no gene match: 6. Variable domain in full (rest from reference TRBV5-1 and TRBJ2-7): KAGVTQTPRYLIKTRGQQVTLSCSPISGHRSVSWYQQTPGQGLQFLFEYFSETQRNKGNFPGRFSGRQFSNSRSEMNVSTLELGDSALYLCASSLDRGDREQYFGPGTRLTVT.

As DNA, the CDR3 is TGTGCCAGCTCACAAGACAGGGGCCCAAGCAATCAGCCCCAGCATTTT. It yields the protein CASSQDRGPSNQPQHF. The chain employs TRBV18 and TRBJ1-5; 8 bases fit TRBD1. CDR3 length: 16 residues. Germline V gives CDR1 KGHSH, CDR2 LQKENI. V lost 4 bases to trimming and J lost 1 base; unmatched junction nucleotides: 6.